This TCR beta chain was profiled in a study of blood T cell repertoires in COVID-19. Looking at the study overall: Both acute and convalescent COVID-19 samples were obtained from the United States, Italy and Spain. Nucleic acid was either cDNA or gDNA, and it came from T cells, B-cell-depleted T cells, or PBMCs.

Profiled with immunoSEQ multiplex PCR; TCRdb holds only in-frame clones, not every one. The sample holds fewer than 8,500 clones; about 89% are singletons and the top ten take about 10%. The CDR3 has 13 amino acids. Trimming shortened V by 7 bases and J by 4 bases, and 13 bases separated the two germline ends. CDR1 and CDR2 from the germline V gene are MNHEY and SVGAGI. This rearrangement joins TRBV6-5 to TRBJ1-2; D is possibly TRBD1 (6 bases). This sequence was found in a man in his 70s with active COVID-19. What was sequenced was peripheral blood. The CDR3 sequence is CASIPTGTYGYTF. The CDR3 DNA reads TGTGCCAGCATCCCGACAGGAACCTATGGCTACACCTTC.